The clone carrying this TCR beta chain was recorded at least ten times. The germline gives CDR1 MDHEN, CDR2 SYDVKM. The ends lost 4 bases at V and 5 bases at J; junction bases unmatched: 5. The CDR3 extends over 13 amino acids. Individual cDNA molecules had unique molecular identifiers attached to them by the library. TCRdb reprocessed the RACE reads via MiXCR and lists one record per CDR3 protein. The table has some 50,000 distinct CDR3 sequences, less than 4.5% seen once; the top ten hold roughly 5.2%. This specimen belongs to a study of human T cells and chemical hapten exposure. Noted time point: healthy volunteer bleed at 2 weeks. Before extraction, the whole blood was not fractionated, and total RNA was taken from it.

This chain links TRBV28 with TRBJ2-7; 7 nucleotides line up with TRBD2. The sample comprised whole blood. The source of this sequence is a human donor in good health. Some clones in this sample may be carry-over from other donors' samples. CDR3 coding DNA: TGTGCCAGCAGTTACCCCCGGGGGGACGAGCAGTACTTC. This gives the protein CASSYPRGDEQYF.